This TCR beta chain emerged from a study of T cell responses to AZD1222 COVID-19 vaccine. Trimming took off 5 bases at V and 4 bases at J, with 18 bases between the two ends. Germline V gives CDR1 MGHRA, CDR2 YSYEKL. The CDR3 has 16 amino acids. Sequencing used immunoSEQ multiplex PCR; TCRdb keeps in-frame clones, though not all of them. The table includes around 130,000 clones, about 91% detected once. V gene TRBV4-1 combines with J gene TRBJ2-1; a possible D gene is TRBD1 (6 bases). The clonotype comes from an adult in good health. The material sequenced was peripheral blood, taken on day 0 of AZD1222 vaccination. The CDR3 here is CASSLADSSPYNEQFF. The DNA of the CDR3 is TGCGCCAGCAGCTTGGCGGACAGCTCGCCTTACAATGAGCAGTTCTTC.